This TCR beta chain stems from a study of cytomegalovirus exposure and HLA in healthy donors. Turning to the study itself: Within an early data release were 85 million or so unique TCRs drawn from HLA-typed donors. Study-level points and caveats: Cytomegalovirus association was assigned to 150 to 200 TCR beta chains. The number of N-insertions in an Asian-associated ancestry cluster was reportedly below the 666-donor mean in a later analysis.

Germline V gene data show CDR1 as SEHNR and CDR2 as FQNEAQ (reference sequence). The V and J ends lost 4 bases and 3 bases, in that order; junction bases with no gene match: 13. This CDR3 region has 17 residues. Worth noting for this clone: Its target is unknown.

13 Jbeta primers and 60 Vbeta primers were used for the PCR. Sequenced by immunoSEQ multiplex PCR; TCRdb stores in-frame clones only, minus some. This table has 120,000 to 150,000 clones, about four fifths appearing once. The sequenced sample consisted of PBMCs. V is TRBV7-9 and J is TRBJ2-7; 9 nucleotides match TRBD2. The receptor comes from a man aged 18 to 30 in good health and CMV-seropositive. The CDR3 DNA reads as TGTGCCAGCAGCTCCGAGGGCGCGGGAGGGCCCCTCTACGAGCAGTACTTC. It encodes CASSSEGAGGPLYEQYF.